The text below deals with one TCR beta chain. The antigen remains unidentified. The data were obtained in a study of early T cells in non-severe SARS-CoV-2 infection. Background on the study: Alpha and beta chains were unpaired, from unsorted whole-blood bulk RNA.

Germline V gene lookup returns CDR1 DFQATT and CDR2 SNEGSKA (reference sequence). The CDR3 consists of 15 residues. The V segment lost 5 bases and the J segment 6 bases; nucleotides outside the gene matches: 9. Each cDNA molecule carried a unique molecular identifier. TCRdb reprocessed the 5' RACE reads via MiXCR and lists one record per CDR3 protein. The profile covers over 45,000 distinct CDR3 sequences, with less than 15% appearing a single time and 4.1% taken by the ten largest. Overall study findings and caveats: A preference for anti-spike CD8 responses marked VDJdb matching, which missed private and CD4 specificities.

The material sequenced was whole blood, taken at baseline. The chain is built from TRBV20-1 and TRBJ2-5, with 13 nucleotides matching TRBD2. The TCR sequence derives from an adult who was a healthcare worker with PCR-confirmed SARS-CoV-2 infection or an uninfected control (not recorded which). DNA of the CDR3: TGCAGTGCTGCCGGACTAGCGGGAGCTGGGAAGACCCAGTACTTC. Its translation is CSAAGLAGAGKTQYF.